This entry lists 31 T cell receptor beta chains sequenced from one sample in a study of OX40 agonist ivuxolimab in advanced cancers. The data were produced by immunoSEQ multiplex PCR, yet TCRdb's version contains in-frame clones alone and is incomplete. The table includes roughly 70,000 clones, 88% detected once. Sequenced here: CD4+ or CD8+ T cells sorted from blood, sampled in a trial of the OX40 agonist ivuxolimab. The receptors were sampled from an adult with an advanced solid tumor such as melanoma, head and neck, liver or kidney cancer.

The rearrangement links TRBV18 to TRBJ2-5; 9 bases map to TRBD1. Germline V gives CDR1 KGHSH, CDR2 LQKENI. The CDR3 is 16 residues long. Trimming took 4 bases from V and 5 from J; bases not matched to a gene: 11. The CDR3 loop reads CASSRTEQGASETQYF. CDR3 in DNA: TGTGCCAGCTCACGAACGGAACAGGGGGCGAGTGAGACCCAGTACTTC.

The chain couples TRBV5-4 to TRBJ1-1; 8 bases fit TRBD1. CDR3 length: 14 amino acids. V shed 3 bases and J 2 bases; nucleotides not matched to a gene: 3. Germline CDR1 and CDR2: SGHNT and YYREEE (reference sequence). The CDR3 bases are TGTGCCAGCAGCTATACAGGGGGAAACACTGAAGCTTTCTTT. Translating it yields CASSYTGGNTEAFF.

Remarks on this clone: The junction does not match germline at one end; this may be a read error. The rearrangement uses TRBV7-7 and TRBJ2-1; D remains ambiguous. The CDR3 is 13 residues long. Germline V CDR1 and CDR2: SSHAT, FNYEAQ (reference sequence). The CDR3 DNA reads as TGTGCTAGCAGCTTAGACCTTGGGGATGAGCAGTTCTTC. Encoded protein: CASSLDLGDEQFF.

The chain is built from TRBV11-2 and TRBJ2-1, with D perhaps given as TRBD1 or TRBD2 (5 bases each). The CDR3 is 18 amino acids. Germline loops: CDR1 SGHAT, CDR2 FQNNGV. The ends were cut back, 1 base at V and 4 bases at J, with 20 bases in the middle. CDR3 coding DNA: TGTGCCAGCAGCTTAGGGGTAAAGGGCCCGGGACCGTACAATGAGCAGTTCTTC. This codes for CASSLGVKGPGPYNEQFF.

The gene calls are TRBV19 and TRBJ1-5, with TRBD1 matching over 9 bases. The germline V gene encodes CDR1 LNHDA and CDR2 SQIVND (reference sequence). This CDR3 spans 16 amino acids. Trimming at V came to 7 bases and at J to 6 bases, leaving 13 bases not matched to a gene. DNA of the CDR3: TGTGCCAGTAAATCCCGGACAGGGGTTATGATTCAGCCCCAGCATTTT. It codes for CASKSRTGVMIQPQHF.

This clone is medium-sized. The J gene is TRBJ2-5, the V gene TRBV7-3, with D perhaps matching TRBD2 (5 bases). V was shortened by 2 bases and J by 7 bases, with 14 bases between the two germline ends. This CDR3 has 14 residues. Per germline, CDR1 SGHTA and CDR2 FQGTGA. Here the CDR3 reads CASSLQADAGTQYF. The CDR3, as DNA: TGTGCCAGCAGCTTACAAGCGGACGCCGGGACCCAGTACTTC. Looking up the rest from reference TRBV7-3 and TRBJ2-5 gives the full variable domain: GAGVSQTPSNKVTEKGKYVELRCDPISGHTALYWYRQSLGQGPEFLIYFQGTGAADDSGLPNDRFFAVRPEGSVSTLKIQRTERGDSAVYLCASSLQADAGTQYFGPGTRLLVL.

In its sample, this clone ranks as medium-sized (0.01 to 0.1%). V gene TRBV2 combines with J gene TRBJ2-5; D ambiguous. The V gene's germline CDR1 is SNHLY and CDR2 FYNNEI. Trimming cost V 6 bases and J 9 bases, with 11 bases left between them. CDR3 length: 11 residues. The CDR3 DNA follows: TGTGCCAGCAGAACGGCCCAGGCCCAGTACTTC. Protein: CASRTAQAQYF.

The chain recombines TRBV5-4 with TRBJ2-6; D gene ambiguous. CDR1 SGHNT and CDR2 YYREEE come from the germline V gene (reference sequence). V lost 6 bases and J 1 base, leaving 11 bases between the germline ends. The CDR3 length is 15 residues. The CDR3 bases are TGTGCCAGCACCACCGGGCTTTCTGGGGCCAACGTCCTGACTTTC. Translated, it gives CASTTGLSGANVLTF.

The chain employs TRBV29-1 and TRBJ2-7; either TRBD1 or TRBD2 may supply D (5 bases each). CDR1 SQVTM and CDR2 ANQGSEA come from the germline V gene. Trimming pared 6 bases from V and 5 bases from J, leaving 11 bases between. The CDR3 extends over 11 amino acids. The DNA for the CDR3 is TGCAGCGTCGCCGGGACGGACGAGCAGTACTTC. Its translation: CSVAGTDEQYF.

The J gene is TRBJ2-7, the V gene TRBV28, with 10 bases that match TRBD1. The trim removed 5 bases at V and 4 bases at J, leaving 8 bases unmatched. Per the germline V gene, CDR1 is MDHEN and CDR2 is SYDVKM. CDR3 length equals 15 residues. In DNA form, the CDR3 reads TGTGCCAGCAGTGCTCCCGGGACAGGGGCGTACGAGCAGTACTTC. Protein sequence: CASSAPGTGAYEQYF.

The table lists this clone with a few counts. One junction end disagrees with the germline gene, perhaps due to a read error. The rearrangement joins TRBV6-6 to TRBJ2-1; a possible D gene is TRBD2 (6 bases). The CDR3 has 14 amino acids. Looked up from germline, CDR1 is MNHNY and CDR2 is SVGAGI (reference sequence). CDR3 DNA sequence: TGTGCCAGTACTTTCTCCGGGGAGGCTTCACCAGCACTCTTC. Its translation is CASTFSGEASPALF.

The chain uses TRBV7-2 and TRBJ2-1; D gene uncertain. The germline V and J ends were trimmed by 0 bases and 4 bases, with 7 bases remaining between them. Germline loops: CDR1 SGHTA, CDR2 FQGNSA. The CDR3 runs to 14 residues. DNA for the CDR3: TGTGCCAGCAGCTTAGCGGGCAGATACAATGAGCAGTTCTTC. It specifies CASSLAGRYNEQFF.

This chain uses TRBV9 with TRBJ2-1, with D unclear. Germline lookup yields CDR1 SGDLS and CDR2 YYNGEE. V lost 0 bases, J lost 7 bases, and 2 bases lay in between. The CDR3 covers 11 residues. The CDR3 DNA follows: TGTGCCAGCAGCGTAGCGAATGAGCAGTTCTTC. This sequence encodes CASSVANEQFF. Using reference TRBV9 and TRBJ2-1 for the parts outside the CDR3, the full variable domain is DSGVTQTPKHLITATGQRVTLRCSPRSGDLSVYWYQQSLDQGLQFLIQYYNGEERAKGNILERFSAQQFPDLHSELNLSSLELGDSALYFCASSVANEQFFGPGTRLTVL.

The rearrangement links TRBV30 to TRBJ2-7; D is possibly TRBD1 (8 bases). With 8 bases removed from V and 9 bases from J, the gap between germline ends came to 23 bases. The CDR3 runs to 13 residues. Germline V CDR1 and CDR2: GTSNPN, SVGIG (reference sequence). The CDR3 DNA reads as TGTGCCCAGCGGGACAGGTCCAGCGAGGGGCAGTACTTC. Translation gives CAQRDRSSEGQYF.

V and J are TRBV28 and TRBJ1-4; TRBD1 matches 12 bases. Germline V CDR1 and CDR2: MDHEN, SYDVKM. Trimming took 6 bases from V and 3 from J; bases not matched to a gene: 11. There are 18 residues in the CDR3. CDR3 sequence: CASSPGTGGMSANEKLFF. The CDR3 DNA follows: TGTGCCAGCAGCCCCGGGACAGGGGGCATGTCGGCTAATGAAAAACTGTTTTTT. The variable domain in full, completed from reference TRBV28 and TRBJ1-4, reads DVKVTQSSRYLVKRTGEKVFLECVQDMDHENMFWYRQDPGLGLRLIYFSYDVKMKEKGDIPEGYSVSREKKERFSLILESASTNQTSMYLCASSPGTGGMSANEKLFFGSGTQLSVL.

The rearrangement links TRBV7-2 to TRBJ2-6, with 7 bases identical to TRBD1. V dropped 0 bases and J dropped 2; count of bases not matched to a gene: 4. The CDR3 sequence is 17 residues long. From germline, CDR1 is SGHTA and CDR2 FQGNSA. Written as DNA, the CDR3 is TGTGCCAGCAGCTTAGCAGGGGGCAGCCCTGGGGCCAACGTCCTGACTTTC. It codes for CASSLAGGSPGANVLTF. Supplemented by reference TRBV7-2 and TRBJ2-6, the full variable domain reads GAGVSQSPSNKVTEKGKDVELRCDPISGHTALYWYRQSLGQGLEFLIYFQGNSAPDKSGLPSDRFSAERTGGSVSTLTIQRTQQEDSAVYLCASSLAGGSPGANVLTFGAGSRLTVL.

This clone was detected once. This sequence joins TRBV28 and TRBJ2-2; 7 bases fit TRBD1. The CDR3 covers 14 residues. The V gene end was trimmed by 6 bases and the J gene end by 5 bases; junction bases not matched to a gene: 6. CDR1 is MDHEN, CDR2 SYDVKM, per germline. CDR3 bases: TGTGCCAGCAGGAGACAGGGAATTACCGGGGAGCTGTTTTTT. This sequence encodes CASRRQGITGELFF.

This sequence joins TRBV5-1 and TRBJ2-7, with D possibly being TRBD1 (5 bases). Germline assignment: CDR1 SGHRS and CDR2 YFSETQ. V lost 2 bases and J 5 bases, leaving 17 bases between the germline ends. The CDR3 length is 15 residues. DNA for the CDR3: TGCGCCAGCAGCTTACTGCAGGGTTCGGCGAACGAGCAGTACTTC. This codes for CASSLLQGSANEQYF.

This sequence joins TRBV7-2 and TRBJ2-5, with no clear D. The germline V gene encodes CDR1 SGHTA and CDR2 FQGNSA. This CDR3 spans 14 amino acids. Trimming pared 1 base from V and 2 bases from J, leaving 8 bases between. The CDR3 region is CASSLVGRQETQYF. CDR3 DNA: TGTGCCAGCAGCTTAGTAGGCAGACAAGAGACCCAGTACTTC. The variable domain in full, completed from reference TRBV7-2 and TRBJ2-5, reads GAGVSQSPSNKVTEKGKDVELRCDPISGHTALYWYRQSLGQGLEFLIYFQGNSAPDKSGLPSDRFSAERTGGSVSTLTIQRTQQEDSAVYLCASSLVGRQETQYFGPGTRLLVL.

The chain couples TRBV5-6 to TRBJ1-1; 8 nucleotides agree with TRBD1. Germline lookup yields CDR1 SGHDT and CDR2 YYEEEE. This CDR3 is built from 14 residues. V lost 1 base to trimming and J lost 5 bases; unmatched junction nucleotides: 4. The CDR3 nucleotides are TGTGCCAGCAGCTTGTGGCGGACAGGGACTGAAGCTTTCTTT. Its protein product is CASSLWRTGTEAFF.

V usage is TRBV19 and J usage is TRBJ2-5; 8 bases line up with TRBD1. The germline gives CDR1 LNHDA, CDR2 SQIVND (reference sequence). This CDR3 spans 14 amino acids. Unmatched junction bases numbered 4, after V lost 4 bases and J lost 3 bases. CDR3 amino acids: CASSNRQGKETQYF. Written as DNA, the CDR3 is TGTGCCAGTAGTAACCGACAGGGGAAAGAGACCCAGTACTTC.

The chain uses TRBV29-1 and TRBJ1-1, with D hard to call. The CDR3 runs 13 residues. Trimming shortened V by 5 bases and J by 2 bases, and 12 bases separated the two germline ends. CDR1 and CDR2 from the germline V gene are SQVTM and ANQGSEA. CDR3 coding DNA: TGCAGCGTTCAACTTACCTTAAACACTGAAGCTTTCTTT. Translating it yields CSVQLTLNTEAFF. Together with reference TRBV29-1 and TRBJ1-1, the CDR3 gives the full variable domain: SAVISQKPSRDICQRGTSLTIQCQVDSQVTMMFWYRQQPGQSLTLIATANQGSEATYESGFVIDKFPISRPNLTFSTLTVSNMSPEDSSIYLCSVQLTLNTEAFFGQGTRLTVV.

This clone was recorded a few times. The chain couples TRBV2 to TRBJ1-5, with a possible D match to TRBD1 (6 bases). Per germline, CDR1 SNHLY and CDR2 FYNNEI. V lost 6 bases and J lost 12, with 15 bases in between. The CDR3 runs 12 residues. As DNA, the CDR3 is TGTGCCAGCAGCTGGGAAGGACAGATCCAGCATTTT. Translating it yields CASSWEGQIQHF.

As DNA, the CDR3 is TGCAGCGTTAGGTCCGGGGATACGCAGTATTTT. It specifies CSVRSGDTQYF. V and J are TRBV29-1 and TRBJ2-3, with D unclear. V shed 5 bases and J shed 6 bases, with 9 bases lying between them. Germline V gives CDR1 SQVTM, CDR2 ANQGSEA. This CDR3 is 11 amino acids long.

V usage is TRBV6-6 and J usage is TRBJ1-4; D perhaps matches TRBD1 (6 bases). V lost 4 bases and J lost 7, with 10 bases in between. Germline V gives CDR1 MNHNY, CDR2 SVGAGI (reference sequence). This CDR3 contains 13 residues. DNA for the CDR3: TGTGCCAGCAGTTGGACGACAGGTGAAAAACTGTTTTTT. Translating it yields CASSWTTGEKLFF.

The CDR3 is CASSLRDEKLFF. The CDR3 DNA reads as TGTGCCAGCAGCTTGCGAGATGAAAAACTGTTTTTT. The rearrangement joins TRBV5-4 to TRBJ1-4; D uncertain. V was pared by 1 base and J by 6 bases, with 4 bases between. Germline assignment: CDR1 SGHNT and CDR2 YYREEE (reference sequence). The CDR3 sequence is 12 residues long.

CDR3 amino acids: CASSLTGTGPSSGNTIYF. CDR3 nucleotides: TGTGCCAGCAGCCTCACAGGGACAGGGCCCAGCTCTGGAAACACCATATATTTT. V and J are TRBV4-2 and TRBJ1-3; 9 nucleotides match TRBD1. This CDR3 comprises 18 residues. Trimming took 4 bases from V and 0 from J; bases not matched to a gene: 10. CDR1 and CDR2 from the germline V gene are LGHNA and YNFKEQ.

This chain uses TRBV6-6 with TRBJ2-7; 7 nucleotides align to TRBD1. Germline CDR1 is MNHNY and CDR2 is SVGAGI (reference sequence). After removal of 6 bases from V and 2 bases from J, the junction contained 13 bases not matched to a gene. The CDR3 sequence is 16 residues long. CDR3: CASSLNPGQWTYEQYF. The CDR3 DNA is TGTGCCAGCAGCCTAAATCCGGGACAGTGGACCTACGAGCAGTACTTC.

This chain connects TRBV9 to TRBJ2-6; D unresolved. Germline assignment: CDR1 SGDLS and CDR2 YYNGEE. The CDR3 has 16 residues. V gave up 4 bases and J gave up 4 bases, with 15 bases separating them. DNA for the CDR3: TGTGCCAGCAGCTGGGCGGCTTTTGCAGGGGCCAACGTCCTGACTTTC. Protein: CASSWAAFAGANVLTF.

To note about this clone: Other DNA sequences in this specimen translate into the identical CDR3. The chain employs TRBV28 and TRBJ1-2; 7 bases fit TRBD1. The V gene end was trimmed by 3 bases and the J gene end by 4 bases; junction bases not matched to a gene: 8. This CDR3 comprises 15 residues. Per germline, CDR1 MDHEN and CDR2 SYDVKM. The CDR3: CASSLGQSFLYGYTF. The CDR3 nucleotides read TGTGCCAGCAGTTTGGGACAGTCTTTCCTCTATGGCTACACCTTC.

The chain joins TRBV15 to TRBJ2-1, with 9 bases aligning to TRBD1. This CDR3 comprises 15 residues. The V gene's germline CDR1 is LNHNV and CDR2 YYDKDF (reference sequence). With 9 bases clipped from V and 7 bases from J, the junction kept 13 bases outside the gene matches. CDR3 amino acids: CATTQPGQGRNEQFF. The CDR3 DNA reads TGTGCCACGACCCAACCGGGACAGGGACGGAATGAGCAGTTCTTC.